This T cell receptor beta chain is from a study of regulatory T cells in long-lasting Graves disease. Study-level background: Positive TSH receptor antibodies alongside over 5 years of antithyroid drugs were what marked Graves' disease as persistent. Study conclusions and caveats: Persistent Graves' patients showed a TCR diversity that was lower than that of newly diagnosed ones. Authors noted too few samples as a limitation.

In building TCR beta libraries, iRepertoire HTBI primers were used together with Arm-PCR of CDR3 regions. Under the authors' procedure: The samples included 62 TRBV and more than 12 TRBJ segments. TCRdb reprocessed the multiplex PCR reads via MiXCR and lists one record per CDR3 protein. These V and J calls originate from TCRdb's pipeline instead of the authors' own analysis. The data contain 600,000 to 800,000 distinct CDR3 sequences, about 30% of them singletons. Turning to this clonotype: Its target is not known.

Time point indicated: persistent/refractory GD, antithyroid drugs over 5 years with positive TRAb. Researchers made the TCR library from RNA that was extracted from PBMCs. This clonotype was obtained from a female donor with Graves disease. Sample: peripheral blood mononuclear cells (PBMCs), taken when the disease was refractory, from a patient treated with antithyroid drugs.

CDR3 sequence: CASSPGASGELFF. CDR3 DNA sequence: TGTGCCAGCAGCCCCGGAGCGTCGGGGGAGCTGTTTTTT. This sequence joins TRBV12-3 or TRBV12-4 and TRBJ2-2; D gene ambiguous. Deletions cut 6 bases from V and 8 bases from J, with 13 bases between. This CDR3 has 13 residues.